These 9 T cell receptor beta chains were sequenced from one sample in a study of regulatory T cells in long-lasting Graves disease. Libraries of TCR beta came from iRepertoire HTBI primers plus Arm-PCR of CDR3 regions. One entry per CDR3 protein, called by TCRdb with MiXCR from the multiplex PCR reads. The data show about 560,000 distinct CDR3 sequences, about 15% seen once. Time point meaning: newly diagnosed GD, antithyroid drugs for less than 3 months. The TCR library was prepared using RNA isolated from PBMCs. Another study also made use of these data, one on T cells in Graves' hyperthyroidism and ophthalmopathy.

The source was peripheral blood mononuclear cells (PBMCs), collected at new diagnosis, from a patient treated with antithyroid drugs. These receptor sequences come from a man younger than 35 with Graves disease.

This clonotype appeared a few times. Being one base from a much bigger clone, this may be a read error. V usage is TRBV11-2 and J usage is TRBJ2-5; D not resolved. CDR3 length: 15 residues. Germline V gives CDR1 SGHAT, CDR2 FQNNGV. The CDR3 loop reads CAISPGTGVSETQYF. The CDR3 DNA reads TGTGCCATCAGCCCCGGTACGGGTGTATCAGAGACCCAGTACTTC.

The chain uses TRBV5-1 and TRBJ1-1; D remains unclear. V was trimmed by 2 bases and J by 2 bases, leaving 7 bases between them. The CDR3 runs to 13 residues. The germline V gene has CDR1 SGHRS and CDR2 YFSETQ. The CDR3 is CASSFDTNTEAFF. CDR3 coding DNA: TGCGCCAGCAGCTTTGACACTAACACTGAAGCTTTCTTT.

This clonotype was seen ten or more times. V usage is TRBV30 and J usage is TRBJ2-3; 8 bases match TRBD2. The CDR3 is 14 amino acids. Germline V CDR1 and CDR2: GTSNPN, SVGIG (reference sequence). The junction had 1 base not matched to a gene; V was cut back by 0 bases and J by 2 bases. DNA for the CDR3: TGTGCCTGGAGTGTTAGCGGGGTCACAGATACGCAGTATTTT. It encodes CAWSVSGVTDTQYF.

In its sample, this clonotype was seen many times. V and J are TRBV12-3 or TRBV12-4 and TRBJ2-1, with 10 bases that match TRBD1. The CDR3 extends over 20 amino acids. V lost 5 bases and J lost 0; bases outside the gene matches: 16. In DNA, the CDR3 is TGTGCCAGCAGTCAGCAGACAGGGGGCTCGTCCCGAAGCTCCTACAATGAGCAGTTCTTC. It is translated as CASSQQTGGSSRSSYNEQFF.

The gene calls are TRBV24-1 and TRBJ1-2; D uncertain. Germline lookup yields CDR1 KGHDR and CDR2 SFDVKD. Trimming left V 8 bases short and J 8 bases short, with 8 bases between. The CDR3 consists of 10 residues. CDR3 coding DNA: TGTGCCACCAAGTATTCGGGCTACACCTTC. Its protein is CATKYSGYTF.

This clonotype occurred a few times. Relative to the germline gene, one junction end is altered; a read error may explain this. The chain has TRBV5-1 and TRBJ2-1; D unclear. The CDR3 sequence is 15 residues long. Germline CDR1 is SGHRS and CDR2 is YFSETQ. CDR3 protein: CASSFRSGSYNEQFF. In DNA, the CDR3 is TGTGCCAGCAGCTTCCGGTCTGGCTCCTACAATGAGCAGTTCTTC.

This clonotype has ten or more counts. The J gene is TRBJ1-2, the V gene TRBV6-5; possible D gene TRBD1, 5 bases. V was shortened by 2 bases and J by 7 bases, with 14 bases between the two germline ends. Germline assignment: CDR1 MNHEY and CDR2 SVGAGI. This CDR3 is 14 amino acids long. The CDR3 DNA reads TGTGCCAGCAGTTACGATCGGGGGTTGGGTGGCTACACCTTC. As protein: CASSYDRGLGGYTF.

The table lists this clonotype with a few counts. The chain is built from TRBV2 and TRBJ1-1, with no clear D. CDR3 length: 11 residues. V dropped 4 bases and J dropped 8 bases, with 8 bases sitting between them. Germline CDR1 is SNHLY and CDR2 is FYNNEI. CDR3 DNA sequence: TGTGCCAGCAGTGGAGAGGTCGAAGCTTTCTTT. This encodes CASSGEVEAFF.

This clonotype turned up a few times. The rearrangement links TRBV5-1 to TRBJ2-7; D might be TRBD2 (6 bases). Germline assignment: CDR1 SGHRS and CDR2 YFSETQ. This CDR3 spans 14 amino acids. Trimming pared 3 bases from V and 1 base from J, leaving 11 bases between. This chain's CDR3 is CASSWEAASYEQYF. In nucleotides, the CDR3 is TGCGCCAGCAGCTGGGAGGCGGCATCCTACGAGCAGTACTTC.